This T cell receptor (beta chain) was recorded in a study of blood T cell repertoires in COVID-19. At the level of the study: Nucleic acid was either cDNA or gDNA, and it came from T cells, B-cell-depleted T cells, or PBMCs.

Germline V gene sequence: CDR1 SGHAT, CDR2 FQNNGV. This CDR3 spans 19 amino acids. The V gene end was trimmed by 3 bases and the J gene end by 0 bases; junction bases not matched to a gene: 10. The cohort comprised adults aged about 18 to 90 years residing in approximately 25 US areas. Allocation to cohorts depended on clinical history reported by the participants. Clones were sequenced by immunoSEQ multiplex PCR, and TCRdb holds only the in-frame ones, with some missing. The sample includes 200,000 to 250,000 clones, approximately 82% seen only once; the top ten take approximately 16%. The TCR was taken from a man aged 40-49 years who had recovered from COVID-19. Specimen: PBMCs or T cells enriched from blood (not recorded which). The V and J genes are TRBV11-2 and TRBJ2-5; 13 positions agree with TRBD2. CDR3 nucleotides: TGTGCCAGCAGCTTCCTTCCCCGGACTAGCGGGAGCCACCAAGAGACCCAGTACTTC. It encodes CASSFLPRTSGSHQETQYF.